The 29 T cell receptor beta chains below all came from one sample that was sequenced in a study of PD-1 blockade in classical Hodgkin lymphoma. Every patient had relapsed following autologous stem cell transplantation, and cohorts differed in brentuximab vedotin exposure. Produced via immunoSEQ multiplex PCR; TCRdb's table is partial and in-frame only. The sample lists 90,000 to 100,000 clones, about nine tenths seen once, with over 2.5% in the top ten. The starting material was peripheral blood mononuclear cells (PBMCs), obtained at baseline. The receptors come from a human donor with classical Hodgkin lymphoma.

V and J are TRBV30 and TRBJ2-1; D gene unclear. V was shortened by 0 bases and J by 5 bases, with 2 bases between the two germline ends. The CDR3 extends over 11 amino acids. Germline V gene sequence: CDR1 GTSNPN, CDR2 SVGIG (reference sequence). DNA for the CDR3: TGTGCCTGGAGTGTTAACAATGAGCAGTTCTTC. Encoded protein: CAWSVNNEQFF.

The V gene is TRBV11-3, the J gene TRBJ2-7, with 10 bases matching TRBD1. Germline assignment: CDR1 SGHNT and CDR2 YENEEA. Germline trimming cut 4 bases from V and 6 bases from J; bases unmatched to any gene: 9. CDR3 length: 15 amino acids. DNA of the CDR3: TGTGCCAGCAGCTCGACAGGGGGCGCTTCTCGCGAGCAGTACTTC. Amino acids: CASSSTGGASREQYF. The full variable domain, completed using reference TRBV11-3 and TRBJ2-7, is EAGVVQSPRYKIIEKKQPVAFWCNPISGHNTLYWYLQNLGQGPELLIRYENEEAVDDSQLPKDRFSAERLKGVDSTLKIQPAELGDSAVYLCASSSTGGASREQYFGPGTRLTVT.

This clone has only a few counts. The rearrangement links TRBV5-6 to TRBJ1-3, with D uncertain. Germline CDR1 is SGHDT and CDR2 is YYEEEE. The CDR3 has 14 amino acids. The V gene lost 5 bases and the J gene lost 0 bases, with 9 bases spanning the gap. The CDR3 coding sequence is TGTGCCAGCAGTTTTTTCGACTCTGGAAACACCATATATTTT. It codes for CASSFFDSGNTIYF.

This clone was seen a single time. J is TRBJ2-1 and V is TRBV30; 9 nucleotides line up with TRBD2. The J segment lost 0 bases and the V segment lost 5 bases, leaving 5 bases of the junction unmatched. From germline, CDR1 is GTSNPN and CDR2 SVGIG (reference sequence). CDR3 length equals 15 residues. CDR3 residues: CAWVTSGTSYNEQFF. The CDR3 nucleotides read TGTGCCTGGGTGACTAGCGGCACCTCCTACAATGAGCAGTTCTTC. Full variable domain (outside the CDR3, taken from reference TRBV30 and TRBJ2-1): SQTIHQWPATLVQPVGSPLSLECTVEGTSNPNLYWYRQAAGRGLQLLFYSVGIGQISSEVPQNLSASRPQDRQFILSSKKLLLSDSGFYLCAWVTSGTSYNEQFFGPGTRLTVL.

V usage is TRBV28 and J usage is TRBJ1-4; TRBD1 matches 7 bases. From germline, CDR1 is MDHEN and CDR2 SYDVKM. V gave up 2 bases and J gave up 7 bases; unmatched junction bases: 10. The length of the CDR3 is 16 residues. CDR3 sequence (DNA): TGTGCCAGCAGTTTACCCGGCAGGGGGAGTAGTGAAAAACTGTTTTTT. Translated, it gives CASSLPGRGSSEKLFF. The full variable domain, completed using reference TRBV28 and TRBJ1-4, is DVKVTQSSRYLVKRTGEKVFLECVQDMDHENMFWYRQDPGLGLRLIYFSYDVKMKEKGDIPEGYSVSREKKERFSLILESASTNQTSMYLCASSLPGRGSSEKLFFGSGTQLSVL.

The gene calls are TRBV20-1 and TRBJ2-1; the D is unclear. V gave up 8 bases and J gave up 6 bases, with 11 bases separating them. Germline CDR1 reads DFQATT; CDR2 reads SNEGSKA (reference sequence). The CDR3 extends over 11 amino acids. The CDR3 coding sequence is TGCAGTTTACATCGCTTCAATGAGCAGTTCTTC. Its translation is CSLHRFNEQFF.

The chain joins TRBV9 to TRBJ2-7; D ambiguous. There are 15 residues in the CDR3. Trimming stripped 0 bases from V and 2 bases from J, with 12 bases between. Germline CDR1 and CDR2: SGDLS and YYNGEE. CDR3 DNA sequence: TGTGCCAGCAGCGTAGGGGGATCGATTACCTACGAGCAGTACTTC. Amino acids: CASSVGGSITYEQYF. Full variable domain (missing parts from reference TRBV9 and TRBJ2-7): DSGVTQTPKHLITATGQRVTLRCSPRSGDLSVYWYQQSLDQGLQFLIQYYNGEERAKGNILERFSAQQFPDLHSELNLSSLELGDSALYFCASSVGGSITYEQYFGPGTRLTVT.

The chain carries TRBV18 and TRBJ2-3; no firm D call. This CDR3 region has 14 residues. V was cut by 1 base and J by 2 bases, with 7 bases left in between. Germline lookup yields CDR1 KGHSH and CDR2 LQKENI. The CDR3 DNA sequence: TGTGCCAGCTCACCACAGGTACTCACAGATACGCAGTATTTT. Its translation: CASSPQVLTDTQYF.

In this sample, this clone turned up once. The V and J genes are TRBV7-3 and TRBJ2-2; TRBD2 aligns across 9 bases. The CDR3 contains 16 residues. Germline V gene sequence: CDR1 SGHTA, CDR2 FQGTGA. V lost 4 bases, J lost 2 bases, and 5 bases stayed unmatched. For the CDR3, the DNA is TGTGCCAGCAGCTCTAGTAGCGGGAGAAACACCGGGGAGCTGTTTTTT. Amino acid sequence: CASSSSSGRNTGELFF.

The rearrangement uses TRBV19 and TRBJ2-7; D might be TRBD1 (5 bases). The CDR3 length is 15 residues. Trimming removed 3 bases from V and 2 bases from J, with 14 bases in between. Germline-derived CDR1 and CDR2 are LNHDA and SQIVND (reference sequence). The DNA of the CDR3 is TGTGCCAGTAGTATTTGGTCTGGGGCTGCCTACGAGCAGTACTTC. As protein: CASSIWSGAAYEQYF.

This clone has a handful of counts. The CDR3, as DNA: TGTGCCAGCAGTAGAGTTCAGGGTTATGGCTACACCTTC. This gives the protein CASSRVQGYGYTF. The J gene is TRBJ1-2, the V gene TRBV2; the D gene is possibly TRBD1 (5 bases). This CDR3 spans 13 amino acids. The ends were cut back, 5 bases at V and 5 bases at J, with 12 bases in the middle. Per germline, CDR1 SNHLY and CDR2 FYNNEI.

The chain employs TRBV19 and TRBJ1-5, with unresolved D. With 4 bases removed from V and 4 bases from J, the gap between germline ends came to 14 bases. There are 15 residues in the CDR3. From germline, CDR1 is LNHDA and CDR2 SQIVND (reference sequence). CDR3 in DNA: TGTGCCAGTAGTAGATCGGCCAAACTAAATCAGCCCCAGCATTTT. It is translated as CASSRSAKLNQPQHF.

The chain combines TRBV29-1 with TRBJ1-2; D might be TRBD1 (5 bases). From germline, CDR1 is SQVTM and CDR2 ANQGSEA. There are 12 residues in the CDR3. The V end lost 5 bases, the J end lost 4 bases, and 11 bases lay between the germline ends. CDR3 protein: CSVPRGGYGYTF. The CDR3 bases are TGCAGCGTTCCTAGGGGTGGCTATGGCTACACCTTC.

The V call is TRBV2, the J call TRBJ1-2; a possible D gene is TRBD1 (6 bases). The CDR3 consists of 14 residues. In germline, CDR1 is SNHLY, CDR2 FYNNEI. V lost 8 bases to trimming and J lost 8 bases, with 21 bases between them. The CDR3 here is CASLGQFHQGGYTF. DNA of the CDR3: TGTGCCAGCCTTGGACAGTTCCACCAGGGGGGCTACACCTTC.

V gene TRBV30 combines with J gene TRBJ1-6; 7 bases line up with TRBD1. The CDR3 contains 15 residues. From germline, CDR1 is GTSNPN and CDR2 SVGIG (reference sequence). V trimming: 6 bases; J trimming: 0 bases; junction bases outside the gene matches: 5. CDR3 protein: CACMGQSSYNSPLHF. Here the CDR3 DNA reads TGTGCCTGCATGGGACAGAGCTCCTATAATTCACCCCTCCACTTT.

The CDR3 sequence is CATHPQRVGASEQYF. Written as DNA, the CDR3 is TGTGCCACACACCCCCAGCGAGTTGGGGCCTCCGAGCAGTACTTC. The chain is built from TRBV6-1 and TRBJ2-7; D may be TRBD1 (5 bases). The CDR3 length is 15 residues. The ends were cut back, 10 bases at V and 6 bases at J, with 25 bases in the middle. Germline V gives CDR1 MNHNS, CDR2 SASEGT.

In nucleotides, the CDR3 is TGTGCCAGCAGCCCCCCCGGCGGAATGATGCCGAGCTCCTACAATGAGCAGTTCTTC. This gives the protein CASSPPGGMMPSSYNEQFF. V and J are TRBV7-9 and TRBJ2-1; D gene ambiguous. This CDR3 spans 19 amino acids. Between the trimmed V and J ends, which lost 5 bases and 0 bases, there was a span of 23 bases. Germline lookup yields CDR1 SEHNR and CDR2 FQNEAQ (reference sequence).

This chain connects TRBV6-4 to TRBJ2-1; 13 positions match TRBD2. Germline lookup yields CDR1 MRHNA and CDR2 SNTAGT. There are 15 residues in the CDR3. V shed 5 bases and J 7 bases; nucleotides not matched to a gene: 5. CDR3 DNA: TGTGCCAGCAGTCTACTAGCGGGAGGGTTGAATGAGCAGTTCTTC. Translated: CASSLLAGGLNEQFF.

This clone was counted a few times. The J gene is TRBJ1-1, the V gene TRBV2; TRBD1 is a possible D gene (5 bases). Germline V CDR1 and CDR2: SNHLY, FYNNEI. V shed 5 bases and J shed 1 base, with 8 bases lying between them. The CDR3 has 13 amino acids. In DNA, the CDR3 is TGTGCCAGCAGTTTCGACAGGAACACTGAAGCTTTCTTT. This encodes CASSFDRNTEAFF.

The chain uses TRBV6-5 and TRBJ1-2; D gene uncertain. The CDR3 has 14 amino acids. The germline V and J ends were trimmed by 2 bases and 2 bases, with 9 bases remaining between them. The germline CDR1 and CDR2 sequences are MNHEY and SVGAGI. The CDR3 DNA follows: TGTGCCAGCAGTTACGGGTCAATGAACTATGGCTACACCTTC. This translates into CASSYGSMNYGYTF.

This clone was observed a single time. The CDR3 loop reads CASSLGAGGYGYTF. The CDR3 DNA reads TGCGCCAGCAGCTTGGGGGCCGGGGGGTATGGCTACACCTTC. This chain joins TRBV5-1 and TRBJ1-2; tentative D call: TRBD1 (5 bases). The length of the CDR3 is 14 residues. Germline values: CDR1 SGHRS, CDR2 YFSETQ. With 0 bases removed from V and 5 bases from J, the gap between germline ends came to 11 bases.

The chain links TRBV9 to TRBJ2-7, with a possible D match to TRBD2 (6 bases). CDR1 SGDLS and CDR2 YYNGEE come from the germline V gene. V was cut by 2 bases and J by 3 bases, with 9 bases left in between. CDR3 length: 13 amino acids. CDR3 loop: CASSVEEGYEQYF. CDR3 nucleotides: TGTGCCAGCAGCGTTGAGGAGGGCTACGAGCAGTACTTC. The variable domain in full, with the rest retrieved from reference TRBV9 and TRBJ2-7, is DSGVTQTPKHLITATGQRVTLRCSPRSGDLSVYWYQQSLDQGLQFLIQYYNGEERAKGNILERFSAQQFPDLHSELNLSSLELGDSALYFCASSVEEGYEQYFGPGTRLTVT.

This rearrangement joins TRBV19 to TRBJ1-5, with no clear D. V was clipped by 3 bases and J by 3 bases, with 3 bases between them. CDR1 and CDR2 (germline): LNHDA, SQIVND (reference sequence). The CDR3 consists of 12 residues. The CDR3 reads CASSIPNQPQHF. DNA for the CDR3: TGTGCCAGTAGTATCCCCAATCAGCCCCAGCATTTT.

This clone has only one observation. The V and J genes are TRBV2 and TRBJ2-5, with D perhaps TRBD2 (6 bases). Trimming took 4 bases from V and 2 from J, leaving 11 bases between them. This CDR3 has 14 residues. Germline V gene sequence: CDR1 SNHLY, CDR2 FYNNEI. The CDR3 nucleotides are TGTGCCAGCAGTGGGCTTAGCGGACAAGAGACCCAGTACTTC. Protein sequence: CASSGLSGQETQYF.

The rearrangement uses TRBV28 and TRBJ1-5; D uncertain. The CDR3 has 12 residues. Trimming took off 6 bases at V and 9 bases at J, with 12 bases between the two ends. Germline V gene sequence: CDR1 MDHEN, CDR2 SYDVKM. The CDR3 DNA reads TGTGCCAGCAGCGCCCCCCAGTGGCCCCAGCATTTT. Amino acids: CASSAPQWPQHF.

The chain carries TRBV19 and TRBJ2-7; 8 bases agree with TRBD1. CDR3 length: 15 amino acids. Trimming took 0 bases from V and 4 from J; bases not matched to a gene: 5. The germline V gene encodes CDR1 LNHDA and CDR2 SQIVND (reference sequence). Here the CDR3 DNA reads TGTGCCAGTAGTATAGAAGGACAGGGATTATACGAGCAGTACTTC. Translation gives CASSIEGQGLYEQYF.

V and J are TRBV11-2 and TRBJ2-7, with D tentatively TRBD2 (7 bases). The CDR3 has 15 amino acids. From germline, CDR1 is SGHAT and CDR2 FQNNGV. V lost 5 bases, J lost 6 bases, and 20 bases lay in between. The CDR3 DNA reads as TGTGCCAGCAGCACCCGAGTTGGGGGGGCTAGCGAGCAGTACTTC. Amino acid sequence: CASSTRVGGASEQYF.

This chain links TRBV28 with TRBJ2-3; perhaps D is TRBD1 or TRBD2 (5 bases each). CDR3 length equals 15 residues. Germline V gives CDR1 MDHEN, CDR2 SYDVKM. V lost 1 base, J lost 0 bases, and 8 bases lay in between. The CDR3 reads CASSLFGASTDTQYF. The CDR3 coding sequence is TGTGCCAGCAGTTTATTCGGGGCTAGCACAGATACGCAGTATTTT.

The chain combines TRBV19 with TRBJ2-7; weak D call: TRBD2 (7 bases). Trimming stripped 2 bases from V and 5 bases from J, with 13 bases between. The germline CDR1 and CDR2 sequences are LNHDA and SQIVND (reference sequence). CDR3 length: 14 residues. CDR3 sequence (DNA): TGTGCCAGTAGTATAAGGGGGGGGTCCCACGAGCAGTACTTC. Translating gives CASSIRGGSHEQYF.